The 27 T cell receptor beta chains presented below share a single source sample, sequenced in a study of glioma-infiltrating T cells after dendritic cell vaccination. Using immunoSEQ multiplex PCR, the repertoire was profiled, and TCRdb retains in-frame clones only, with some absent. The sample yields 100,000 or so clones, about nine tenths seen once. Sequencing used blood, obtained before dendritic cell vaccination. The receptors shown here come from a human donor with glioblastoma.

The genes are TRBV6-5 and TRBJ1-4; D may be TRBD1 (5 bases). The CDR3 runs to 14 residues. Trimming removed 6 bases at V and 8 bases at J, with 16 bases between. Germline CDR1 reads MNHEY; CDR2 reads SVGAGI. CDR3 in DNA: TGTGCCAGCAGGGGAACAGGTTCCGGGGAAAAACTGTTTTTT. This encodes CASRGTGSGEKLFF.

This chain links TRBV29-1 with TRBJ2-1, with 11 bases fitting TRBD2. J lost 0 bases, V lost 6 bases, and 22 bases had no gene match. The CDR3 is 21 residues long. Germline CDR1 is SQVTM and CDR2 is ANQGSEA. In DNA form, the CDR3 reads TGCAGCGTGATAGCAAAAAAAACTAGCGGGAGTTCCCTATTCTCCTACAATGAGCAGTTCTTC. Translating gives CSVIAKKTSGSSLFSYNEQFF.

This chain joins TRBV6-5 and TRBJ2-5, with D perhaps matching TRBD2 (5 bases). This CDR3 region has 16 residues. V shed 1 base and J shed 2 bases, with 14 bases lying between them. Germline CDR1 and CDR2: MNHEY and SVGAGI. CDR3 coding DNA: TGTGCCAGCAGTTACTTTCTAGCACCCACGCAAGAGACCCAGTACTTC. Its translation: CASSYFLAPTQETQYF.

The chain employs TRBV2 and TRBJ2-2; 7 bases are shared with TRBD1. This CDR3 has 16 amino acids. V was clipped by 3 bases and J by 2 bases; unmatched bases: 6. Germline CDR1 reads SNHLY; CDR2 reads FYNNEI. CDR3 coding DNA: TGTGCCAGCAGTGATGTCAAGGGGGCAAACACCGGGGAGCTGTTTTTT. Encoded protein: CASSDVKGANTGELFF.

This chain links TRBV16 with TRBJ1-1, with D possibly TRBD1 on 5 matching bases. Trimming took 0 bases from V and 3 from J, leaving 8 bases between them. Germline V gives CDR1 KGHSY, CDR2 FQNENV. This CDR3 has 14 residues. The CDR3 sequence: CASSQSWGDTEAFF. CDR3 DNA: TGTGCCAGCAGCCAATCGTGGGGGGACACTGAAGCTTTCTTT.

J is TRBJ2-5 and V is TRBV4-2; 8 bases align to TRBD2. The closer fit of TRBJ2-7 to the DNA end suggests the J call may be wrong. The length of the CDR3 is 16 residues. Germline V gives CDR1 LGHNA, CDR2 YNFKEQ. CDR3: CASSQRSAGDTYEQYF. For the CDR3, the DNA is TGTGCCAGCAGCCAAAGGTCAGCGGGAGATACCTACGAGCAGTACTTC.

The chain joins TRBV11-1 to TRBJ1-5; no firm D call. V was cut by 4 bases and J by 2 bases, with 12 bases left in between. Germline V gene lookup returns CDR1 SGHAT and CDR2 FQDESV (reference sequence). This CDR3 contains 15 residues. The CDR3 DNA reads as TGTGCCAGCAGCTCACGACGGAGACGCAATCAGCCCCAGCATTTT. It encodes CASSSRRRRNQPQHF. The entire variable domain, with the rest obtained from reference TRBV11-1 and TRBJ1-5, is as follows: EAEVAQSPRYKITEKSQAVAFWCDPISGHATLYWYRQILGQGPELLVQFQDESVVDDSQLPKDRFSAERLKGVDSTLKIQPAELGDSAMYLCASSSRRRRNQPQHFGDGTRLSIL.

This clone occurred once. The chain recombines TRBV29-1 with TRBJ2-5; TRBD1 agrees at 9 bases. Matching the DNA end better, TRBJ2-7 makes the J call doubtful. The length of the CDR3 is 16 residues. Germline V gene data show CDR1 as SQVTM and CDR2 as ANQGSEA. CDR3 residues: CSVRTGGVFGSYEQYF. For the CDR3, the DNA is TGCAGCGTTCGTACAGGGGGCGTTTTTGGCTCCTACGAGCAGTACTTC.

This chain links TRBV2 with TRBJ2-2, with a tentative D call TRBD1 (6 bases). V was cut by 8 bases and J by 8 bases, with 21 bases left in between. Germline V gives CDR1 SNHLY, CDR2 FYNNEI. CDR3 length equals 15 residues. The CDR3 DNA follows: TGTGCCAGCCTTAAAACGGACAGCGCCGCAGGGGAGCTGTTTTTT. This gives the protein CASLKTDSAAGELFF. The complete variable domain, with remaining parts taken from reference TRBV2 and TRBJ2-2, reads EPEVTQTPSHQVTQMGQEVILRCVPISNHLYFYWYRQILGQKVEFLVSFYNNEISEKSEIFDDQFSVERPDGSNFTLKIRSTKLEDSAMYFCASLKTDSAAGELFFGEGSRLTVL.

The rearrangement uses TRBV9 and TRBJ2-7; TRBD2 might be the D (7 bases). The CDR3 length is 16 residues. Trimming took 0 bases from V and 6 from J, leaving 19 bases between them. Germline V gene sequence: CDR1 SGDLS, CDR2 YYNGEE. The CDR3 sequence: CASSVGQGGVLGEQYF. The CDR3 DNA is TGTGCCAGCAGCGTAGGACAAGGGGGGGTACTGGGCGAGCAGTACTTC. The variable domain in full, with the rest retrieved from reference TRBV9 and TRBJ2-7, is DSGVTQTPKHLITATGQRVTLRCSPRSGDLSVYWYQQSLDQGLQFLIQYYNGEERAKGNILERFSAQQFPDLHSELNLSSLELGDSALYFCASSVGQGGVLGEQYFGPGTRLTVT.

The chain is built from TRBV5-1 and TRBJ2-7, with D possibly matching TRBD1 (5 bases). V was pared by 0 bases and J by 3 bases, with 16 bases between. This CDR3 is 16 amino acids long. CDR1 and CDR2 from the germline V gene are SGHRS and YFSETQ. The CDR3 nucleotides are TGCGCCAGCAGCTTGGCCGCGGCAGGGATAGGCTACGAGCAGTACTTC. Protein sequence: CASSLAAAGIGYEQYF.

V is TRBV18 and J is TRBJ2-1; TRBD2 matches at 8 bases. The CDR3 loop spans 16 amino acids. J was trimmed by 6 bases and V by 2 bases; bases with no gene match: 9. Germline V lookup: CDR1 KGHSH, CDR2 LQKENI. The CDR3 DNA reads as TGTGCCAGCTCACCAAAGGGCGGGGGGTCAATCAATGAGCAGTTCTTC. Residues: CASSPKGGGSINEQFF. The full variable domain, rest sourced from reference TRBV18 and TRBJ2-1, is NAGVMQNPRHLVRRRGQEARLRCSPMKGHSHVYWYRQLPEEGLKFMVYLQKENIIDESGMPKERFSAEFPKEGPSILRIQQVVRGDSAAYFCASSPKGGGSINEQFFGPGTRLTVL.

The genes are TRBV28 and TRBJ1-1; possibly TRBD1 for D (6 bases). The ends were cut back, 7 bases at V and 5 bases at J, with 11 bases in the middle. Germline V gene sequence: CDR1 MDHEN, CDR2 SYDVKM. The CDR3 covers 12 residues. The CDR3 coding sequence is TGTGCCAGCAATGAGGGGGGGACTGAAGCTTTCTTT. This translates into CASNEGGTEAFF. Filled out from reference TRBV28 and TRBJ1-1, the complete variable domain reads DVKVTQSSRYLVKRTGEKVFLECVQDMDHENMFWYRQDPGLGLRLIYFSYDVKMKEKGDIPEGYSVSREKKERFSLILESASTNQTSMYLCASNEGGTEAFFGQGTRLTVV.

The chain has TRBV7-6 and TRBJ2-7; no reliable D call. Trimming cost V 9 bases and J 1 base, with 13 bases left between them. The germline gives CDR1 SGHVS, CDR2 FNYEAQ. The CDR3 length is 13 residues. The CDR3, as DNA: TGTGCCAGTGAACAGCCTCCTTCCTACGAGCAGTACTTC. Its protein product is CASEQPPSYEQYF.

The rearrangement uses TRBV4-2 and TRBJ1-3, with D perhaps TRBD1 (6 bases). V was cut by 2 bases and J by 2 bases, with 13 bases left in between. CDR3 length equals 16 residues. Germline loops: CDR1 LGHNA, CDR2 YNFKEQ. The CDR3 sequence is CASSQTGMVAGNTIYF. Written as DNA, the CDR3 is TGTGCCAGCAGCCAAACAGGGATGGTGGCTGGAAACACCATATATTTT.

The gene calls are TRBV19 and TRBJ2-5, with TRBD2 matching over 13 bases. Germline CDR1 is LNHDA and CDR2 is SQIVND (reference sequence). This CDR3 is 16 amino acids long. The V and J ends lost 8 bases and 2 bases, in that order; junction bases with no gene match: 8. The CDR3 nucleotides are TGTGCCAGTGGACCCTCGGGACTAGCGGGGCAAGAGACCCAGTACTTC. Amino acid sequence: CASGPSGLAGQETQYF.

This chain joins TRBV29-1 and TRBJ2-6, with D maybe TRBD1 (5 bases). Per the germline V gene, CDR1 is SQVTM and CDR2 is ANQGSEA. This CDR3 has 17 residues. The germline V and J ends were trimmed by 6 bases and 0 bases, with 18 bases remaining between them. The DNA of the CDR3 is TGCAGCGTGGAGACAGTAATTAGGAGCTCTGGGGCCAACGTCCTGACTTTC. Translated: CSVETVIRSSGANVLTF.

The chain is built from TRBV27 and TRBJ2-7; a possible D gene is TRBD1 (6 bases). Trimming took 4 bases from V and 3 from J, leaving 10 bases between them. Per the germline V gene, CDR1 is MNHEY and CDR2 is SMNVEV (reference sequence). CDR3 length: 13 amino acids. In nucleotides, the CDR3 is TGTGCCAGCAGTTCGACAGGCCGCTACGAGCAGTACTTC. It specifies CASSSTGRYEQYF.

The V call is TRBV18, the J call TRBJ2-7; tentative D call: TRBD2 (6 bases). V lost 0 bases, J lost 3 bases, and 15 bases lay in between. Germline values: CDR1 KGHSH, CDR2 LQKENI. This CDR3 comprises 16 residues. In nucleotides, the CDR3 is TGTGCCAGCTCACCACCAACTAGCTCTCCGAACTACGAGCAGTACTTC. This codes for CASSPPTSSPNYEQYF.

The chain has TRBV7-9 and TRBJ2-1; maybe TRBD1 (6 bases). The ends were cut back, 6 bases at V and 8 bases at J, with 8 bases in the middle. Germline assignment: CDR1 SEHNR and CDR2 FQNEAQ (reference sequence). The CDR3 is made up of 11 amino acids. For the CDR3, the DNA is TGTGCCAGCAGACAGGGTTATGAGCAGTTCTTC. It is translated as CASRQGYEQFF.

This chain connects TRBV18 to TRBJ1-2; a weak D match, TRBD1 (5 bases). Germline V gene sequence: CDR1 KGHSH, CDR2 LQKENI. V lost 5 bases, J lost 0 bases, and 7 bases lay in between. The CDR3 sequence is 13 residues long. The chain's CDR3 is CASSVQANYGYTF. CDR3 sequence (DNA): TGTGCCAGCTCAGTACAGGCTAACTATGGCTACACCTTC.

This clone was seen only once. The chain couples TRBV9 to TRBJ1-5; D remains unclear. V lost 0 bases, J lost 6 bases, and 7 bases lay in between. The CDR3 length is 13 residues. Per germline, CDR1 SGDLS and CDR2 YYNGEE. The CDR3 bases are TGTGCCAGCAGCGTAGGGGAGGTTCAGCCCCAGCATTTT. It codes for CASSVGEVQPQHF.

This sequence joins TRBV13 and TRBJ2-7; 10 nucleotides align to TRBD2. The CDR3 loop spans 16 amino acids. Germline V lookup: CDR1 PRHDT, CDR2 FYEKMQ (reference sequence). The ends lost 3 bases at V and 2 bases at J; junction bases unmatched: 7. CDR3 bases: TGTGCCAGCAGCTTTTTTAGCGGGGGGAGTACCTACGAGCAGTACTTC. Protein sequence: CASSFFSGGSTYEQYF.

The V call is TRBV15, the J call TRBJ1-5; possibly TRBD1 for D (6 bases). Germline lookup yields CDR1 LNHNV and CDR2 YYDKDF (reference sequence). With 1 base removed from V and 4 bases from J, the gap between germline ends came to 11 bases. The length of the CDR3 is 15 residues. In DNA form, the CDR3 reads TGTGCCACCAGCAGAGGGACAGCTGATAATCAGCCCCAGCATTTT. Translated, it gives CATSRGTADNQPQHF.

The chain is built from TRBV4-3 and TRBJ1-2; D call uncertain. The germline gives CDR1 LGHNA, CDR2 YSLEER. The CDR3 spans 16 residues. Trimming took off 1 base at V and 3 bases at J, with 15 bases between the two ends. CDR3 protein: CASSQVDLSGHYGYTF. CDR3 nucleotides: TGCGCCAGCAGCCAAGTTGACCTGTCGGGTCACTATGGCTACACCTTC.

V is TRBV5-1 and J is TRBJ1-2, with 11 bases matching TRBD1. This CDR3 has 15 amino acids. Germline loops: CDR1 SGHRS, CDR2 YFSETQ. After removal of 0 bases from V and 6 bases from J, the junction contained 4 bases not matched to a gene. The CDR3 nucleotides read TGCGCCAGCAGCTTGGCCACGGGACAGGGGGATGGCTACACCTTC. This encodes CASSLATGQGDGYTF.

The V gene is TRBV6-5, the J gene TRBJ1-2; D is possibly TRBD1 (6 bases). CDR1 is MNHEY and CDR2 is SVGAGI in the germline V gene. V was shortened by 2 bases and J by 3 bases, with 10 bases between the two germline ends. The CDR3 has 14 amino acids. Here the CDR3 DNA reads TGTGCCAGCAGTTACAGGGGGTGGGACTATGGCTACACCTTC. Translating gives CASSYRGWDYGYTF.